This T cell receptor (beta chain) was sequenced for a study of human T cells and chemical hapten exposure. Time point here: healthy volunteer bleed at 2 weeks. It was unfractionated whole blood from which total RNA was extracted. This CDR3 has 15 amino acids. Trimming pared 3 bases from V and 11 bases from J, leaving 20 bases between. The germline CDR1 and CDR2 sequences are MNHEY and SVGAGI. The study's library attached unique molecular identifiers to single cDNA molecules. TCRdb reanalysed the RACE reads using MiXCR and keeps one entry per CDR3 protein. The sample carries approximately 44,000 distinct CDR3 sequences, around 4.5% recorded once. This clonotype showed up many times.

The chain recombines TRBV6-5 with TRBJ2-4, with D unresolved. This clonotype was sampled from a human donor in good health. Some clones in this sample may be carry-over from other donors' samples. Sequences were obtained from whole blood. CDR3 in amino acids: CASSYLVDGGVVQYF. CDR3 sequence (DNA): TGTGCCAGCAGTTATTTAGTTGACGGTGGCGTTGTTCAGTACTTC.